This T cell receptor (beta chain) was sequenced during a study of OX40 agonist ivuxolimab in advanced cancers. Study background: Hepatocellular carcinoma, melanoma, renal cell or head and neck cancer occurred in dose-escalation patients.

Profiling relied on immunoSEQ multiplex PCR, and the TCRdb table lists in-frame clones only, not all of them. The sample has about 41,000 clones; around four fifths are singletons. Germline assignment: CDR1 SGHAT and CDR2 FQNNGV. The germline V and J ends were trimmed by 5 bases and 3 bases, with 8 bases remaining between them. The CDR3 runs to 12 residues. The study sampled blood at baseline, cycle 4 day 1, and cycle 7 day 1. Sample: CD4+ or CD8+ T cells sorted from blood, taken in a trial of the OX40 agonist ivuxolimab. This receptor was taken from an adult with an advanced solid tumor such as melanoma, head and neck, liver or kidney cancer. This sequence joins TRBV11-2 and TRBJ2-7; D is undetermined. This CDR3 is CASSPRHYEQYF. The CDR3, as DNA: TGTGCCAGCAGCCCCCGTCACTACGAGCAGTACTTC.